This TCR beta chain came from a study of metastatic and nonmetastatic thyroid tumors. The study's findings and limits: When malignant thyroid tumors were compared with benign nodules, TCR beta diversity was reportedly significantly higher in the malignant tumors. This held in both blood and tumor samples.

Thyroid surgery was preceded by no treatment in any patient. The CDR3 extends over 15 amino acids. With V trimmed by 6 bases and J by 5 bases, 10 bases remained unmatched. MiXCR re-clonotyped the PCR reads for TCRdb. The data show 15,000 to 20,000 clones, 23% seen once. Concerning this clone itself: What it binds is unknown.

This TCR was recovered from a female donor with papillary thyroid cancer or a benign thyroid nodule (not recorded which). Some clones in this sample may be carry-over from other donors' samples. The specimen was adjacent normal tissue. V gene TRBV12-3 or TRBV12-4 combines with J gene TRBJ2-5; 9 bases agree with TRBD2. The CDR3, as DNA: TGTGCCAGCAGACCTAGCGGGGCTACCGGGGAGACCCAGTACTTC. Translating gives CASRPSGATGETQYF.